This entry features one T cell receptor (beta chain) sequence. The germline gives CDR1 KGHSH, CDR2 LQKENI. CDR3 size: 11 residues. Trimming removed 3 bases from V and 8 bases from J, with 4 bases in between. This table comes from immunoSEQ multiplex PCR, and its TCRdb copy is limited to in-frame clones, with some not included. Here the sample spans 110,000 or so clones, around nine tenths being singletons. The source of the sample is a study of control samples from healthy donors and cancer patients. Input material: blood. V is TRBV18 and J is TRBJ2-2, with D hard to call. The TCR originated in a human donor in good health. The donor label of this sample is uncertain. The CDR3 sequence is CASSPEGELFF. The DNA of the CDR3 is TGTGCCAGCTCACCTGAGGGGGAGCTGTTTTTT.